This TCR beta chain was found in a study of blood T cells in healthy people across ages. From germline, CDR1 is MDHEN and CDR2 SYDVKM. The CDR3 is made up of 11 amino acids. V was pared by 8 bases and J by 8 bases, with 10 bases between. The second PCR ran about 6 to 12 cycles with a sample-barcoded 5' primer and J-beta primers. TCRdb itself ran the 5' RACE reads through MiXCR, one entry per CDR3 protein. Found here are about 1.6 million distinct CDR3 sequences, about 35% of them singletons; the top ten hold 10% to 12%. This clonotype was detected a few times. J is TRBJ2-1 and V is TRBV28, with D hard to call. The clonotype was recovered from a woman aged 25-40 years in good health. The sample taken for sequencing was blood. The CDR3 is CASSDWDEQFF. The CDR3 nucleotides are TGTGCCAGCTCCGACTGGGATGAGCAGTTCTTC.